The 27 T cell receptor beta chains below were found in one sample sequenced in a study of T cells in Graves' hyperthyroidism and ophthalmopathy. TCR beta CDR3 regions were amplified from RNA. The HTBI primer set drove a first-round RT-PCR of the TCR CDR3. Via MiXCR, TCRdb re-called the multiplex PCR reads, giving one row per CDR3 protein. The table lists hundreds of thousands of distinct CDR3 sequences, roughly 14% of them singletons. The sample comprised blood. The receptors stem from a woman between 40 and 55 years old with Graves' ophthalmopathy.

This clonotype has a count of ten or more. V is TRBV20-1 and J is TRBJ2-7, with D perhaps matching TRBD2 (6 bases). CDR3 size: 15 residues. The V end lost 5 bases, the J end lost 0 bases, and 17 bases lay between the germline ends. Per germline, CDR1 DFQATT and CDR2 SNEGSKA (reference sequence). CDR3 sequence reads: CSAFSGTLSSYEQYF. The CDR3, as DNA: TGCAGTGCTTTCTCAGGGACTCTGAGCTCCTACGAGCAGTACTTC.

At least ten counts were recorded for this clonotype. The V call is TRBV7-8, the J call TRBJ2-7; the match to TRBD1 covers 10 bases. The CDR3 extends over 16 amino acids. V lost 0 bases, J lost 2 bases, and 4 bases stayed unmatched. CDR1 is SGHVS and CDR2 is FQNEAQ in the germline V gene. CDR3: CASSLAGQGIAYEQYF. In nucleotides, the CDR3 is TGTGCCAGCAGCTTAGCGGGACAGGGGATAGCCTACGAGCAGTACTTC. Complete variable domain (other parts from reference TRBV7-8 and TRBJ2-7): GAGVSQSPRYKVAKRGQDVALRCDPISGHVSLFWYQQALGQGPEFLTYFQNEAQLDKSGLPSDRFFAERPEGSVSTLKIQRTQQEDSAVYLCASSLAGQGIAYEQYFGPGTRLTVT.

This clonotype was observed many times. The rearrangement uses TRBV6-5 and TRBJ2-7; 9 nucleotides align to TRBD2. The CDR3 is 16 residues long. Germline CDR1 and CDR2: MNHEY and SVGAGI. Trimming cost V 5 bases and J 6 bases; bases outside gene matches: 14. The CDR3 sequence: CASSNRAGTSFAEQYF. CDR3 DNA sequence: TGTGCCAGCAGTAACCGGGCCGGGACTAGCTTTGCCGAGCAGTACTTC.

This clonotype showed up many times. The chain carries TRBV27 and TRBJ2-2; the match to TRBD1 covers 8 bases. Trimming removed 3 bases from V and 5 bases from J; junction bases left unmatched: 5. The length of the CDR3 is 15 residues. Germline V lookup: CDR1 MNHEY, CDR2 SMNVEV (reference sequence). The CDR3 protein is CASSFTGGGTGELFF. The CDR3 DNA sequence: TGTGCCAGCAGTTTTACAGGGGGTGGGACCGGGGAGCTGTTTTTT.

The chain uses TRBV12-3 or TRBV12-4 and TRBJ2-7, with 12 bases identical to TRBD2. The length of the CDR3 is 15 residues. V was clipped by 3 bases and J by 6 bases; unmatched bases: 6. The CDR3: CASSLRTSGNPEQYF. The CDR3 DNA is TGTGCCAGCAGTTTGAGGACTAGCGGGAATCCCGAGCAGTACTTC.

The sample holds many counts of this clonotype. This chain uses TRBV28 with TRBJ1-2; 7 bases line up with TRBD1. V lost 7 bases to trimming and J lost 0 bases; unmatched junction nucleotides: 5. The CDR3 contains 14 residues. The germline V gene encodes CDR1 MDHEN and CDR2 SYDVKM. This CDR3 is CASTWTGANYGYTF. The CDR3 nucleotides are TGTGCCAGCACTTGGACAGGAGCTAACTATGGCTACACCTTC.

There are many counts of this clonotype. This sequence joins TRBV5-1 and TRBJ2-4; 8 bases map to TRBD2. The CDR3 totals 15 residues. Germline CDR1 is SGHRS and CDR2 is YFSETQ. V trimming: 4 bases; J trimming: 11 bases; junction bases outside the gene matches: 14. The CDR3 DNA sequence: TGCGCCAGCAGCGTTGATCCGGGACTAGGAGCTGTTCAGTACTTC. Protein sequence: CASSVDPGLGAVQYF.

This clonotype has just a few counts. V usage is TRBV5-1 and J usage is TRBJ2-3; 8 nucleotides align to TRBD2. Germline loops: CDR1 SGHRS, CDR2 YFSETQ. This CDR3 comprises 16 residues. Trimming removed 2 bases from V and 1 base from J; junction bases left unmatched: 6. DNA of the CDR3: TGCGCCAGCAGCTTTGATGGGCGGGAGGGCACAGATACGCAGTATTTT. This translates into CASSFDGREGTDTQYF.

The chain employs TRBV6-1 and TRBJ1-2; a weak D match, TRBD1 (5 bases). The CDR3 runs to 15 residues. V was shortened by 1 base and J by 3 bases, with 12 bases between the two germline ends. Germline CDR1 MNHNS, CDR2 SASEGT. CDR3 DNA sequence: TGTGCCAGCAGTGAAGACCCCGGACAAGACTATGGCTACACCTTC. This translates into CASSEDPGQDYGYTF.

This clonotype appeared a few times. A read error is possible here, since a much larger clone lies one base away. V usage is TRBV12-3 or TRBV12-4 and J usage is TRBJ2-7; D is perhaps TRBD2 (5 bases). V dropped 6 bases and J dropped 2 bases, with 20 bases sitting between them. This CDR3 region has 16 residues. As DNA, the CDR3 is TGTGCCAGCAGCCATCAACTCGGTCGGGGTGCCTACGAGCAGTACTTC. This encodes CASSHQLGRGAYEQYF.

This clonotype was seen ten or more times. One junction end does not reproduce the germline sequence, and a read error may be involved. CDR3 amino acids: CTSSPLTNTEAFF. The CDR3 DNA reads TGCACCAGCAGCCCCCTCACGAACACTGAAGCTTTCTTT. The chain recombines TRBV5-1 with TRBJ1-1; D gene ambiguous. Germline V gene lookup returns CDR1 SGHRS and CDR2 YFSETQ. This CDR3 has 13 amino acids.

This clonotype was observed at least ten times. The chain uses TRBV12-3 or TRBV12-4 and TRBJ1-1; TRBD1 matches 7 bases. J lost 11 bases, V lost 4 bases, and 7 bases had no gene match. CDR3 length: 12 amino acids. DNA of the CDR3: TGTGCCAGCAGTTCGACAGGGAGAGGTGCTTTCTTT. This sequence encodes CASSSTGRGAFF.

This clonotype was counted ten times or more. This rearrangement joins TRBV3-1 to TRBJ2-7; 11 positions match TRBD2. The CDR3 is 14 residues long. The V gene end was trimmed by 9 bases and the J gene end by 3 bases; junction bases not matched to a gene: 7. Germline V gene lookup returns CDR1 LGHDT and CDR2 YNNKEL (reference sequence). The DNA of the CDR3 is TGTGCCAGTGCCGGACTAGCGGGTAGCTACGAGCAGTACTTC. As protein: CASAGLAGSYEQYF.

There are many counts of this clonotype. The chain uses TRBV29-1 and TRBJ2-5; 11 positions agree with TRBD2. Germline V lookup: CDR1 SQVTM, CDR2 ANQGSEA. The CDR3 extends over 13 amino acids. Trimming removed 2 bases from V and 9 bases from J; junction bases left unmatched: 5. In nucleotides, the CDR3 is TGCAGCGTTGAACTAGCGGGAGGCAGGGCCCAGTACTTC. Its translation: CSVELAGGRAQYF.

In its sample, this clonotype was seen many times. This chain connects TRBV20-1 to TRBJ1-5; D remains ambiguous. Germline V gene data show CDR1 as DFQATT and CDR2 as SNEGSKA (reference sequence). The V and J ends lost 4 bases and 5 bases respectively, with 12 bases between them. The CDR3 is made up of 13 amino acids. The CDR3, as DNA: TGCAGTGCTAAAGAGGACCCAGATCAGCCCCAGCATTTT. Its protein product is CSAKEDPDQPQHF.

The sample holds many counts of this clonotype. The CDR3 DNA follows: TGTGCCAGCAGCTTCAGGGGTAGGGGTGGCTACACCTTC. Encoded protein: CASSFRGRGGYTF. The V call is TRBV12-3 or TRBV12-4, the J call TRBJ1-2, with D tentatively TRBD1 (6 bases). With 6 bases removed from V and 7 bases from J, the gap between germline ends came to 15 bases. The CDR3 length is 13 residues.

Ten or more counts support this clonotype. The chain links TRBV6-2 or TRBV6-3 to TRBJ2-7; no reliable D call. This CDR3 contains 16 residues. Trimming pared 3 bases from V and 2 bases from J, leaving 17 bases between. Germline V CDR1 and CDR2: MNHEY, SVGEGT. CDR3 in amino acids: CASSYPLSSGTYEQYF. DNA for the CDR3: TGTGCCAGCAGTTATCCCCTCTCGTCTGGGACCTACGAGCAGTACTTC.

This clonotype has more than one count but fewer than ten. V usage is TRBV15 and J usage is TRBJ2-7; D call uncertain. V was shortened by 2 bases and J by 6 bases, with 8 bases between the two germline ends. Germline V lookup: CDR1 LNHNV, CDR2 YYDKDF (reference sequence). This CDR3 contains 12 residues. CDR3 sequence reads: CATSRHSGEQYF. The CDR3 DNA reads as TGTGCCACCAGCAGACATAGTGGCGAGCAGTACTTC.

This clonotype was observed many times. The J gene is TRBJ2-7, the V gene TRBV6-1, with D maybe TRBD1 (5 bases). V was pared by 1 base and J by 6 bases, with 7 bases between. This CDR3 has 12 residues. CDR1 is MNHNS and CDR2 is SASEGT in the germline V gene. The CDR3 DNA is TGTGCCAGCAGTGAAGGACAGTTCGAGCAGTACTTC. This gives the protein CASSEGQFEQYF.

This clonotype was recorded at least ten times. V is TRBV9 and J is TRBJ2-3; 12 bases align to TRBD2. Trimming took 0 bases from V and 4 from J; bases not matched to a gene: 9. This CDR3 region has 18 residues. Germline V CDR1 and CDR2: SGDLS, YYNGEE. This CDR3 reads CASSVAGLAGGPSDTQYF. CDR3 in DNA: TGTGCCAGCAGCGTAGCTGGGCTAGCGGGAGGGCCCTCAGATACGCAGTATTTT.

This clonotype was seen a handful of times. This sequence joins TRBV27 and TRBJ2-7; TRBD2 is a possible D gene (6 bases). This CDR3 is 13 amino acids long. Germline V gene sequence: CDR1 MNHEY, CDR2 SMNVEV (reference sequence). The germline V and J ends were trimmed by 4 bases and 11 bases, with 18 bases remaining between them. The DNA of the CDR3 is TGTGCCAGCAGTTCCCACGGGACTCTCGGGGAGTACTTC. Amino acids: CASSSHGTLGEYF.

This clonotype was recorded at least ten times. J is TRBJ2-7 and V is TRBV12-3 or TRBV12-4, with a tentative D call TRBD2 (7 bases). Between the trimmed V and J ends, which lost 3 bases and 6 bases, there was a span of 12 bases. This CDR3 contains 13 residues. The CDR3, as DNA: TGTGCCAGCAGTTTGGGGGGGCGCTTCGAGCAGTACTTC. As protein: CASSLGGRFEQYF.

This rearrangement joins TRBV30 to TRBJ2-2; 7 nucleotides match TRBD1. J was trimmed by 8 bases and V by 3 bases; bases with no gene match: 6. Per germline, CDR1 GTSNPN and CDR2 SVGIG (reference sequence). The CDR3 consists of 13 residues. The CDR3, as DNA: TGTGCCTGGAGGACAGGGTTAGCGGGGGAGCTGTTTTTT. Its protein product is CAWRTGLAGELFF.

This clonotype was detected many times. The CDR3 here is CASSQGRAMSGNTIYF. Here the CDR3 DNA reads TGTGCCAGCAGCCAGGGGCGGGCCATGTCTGGAAACACCATATATTTT. The J gene is TRBJ1-3, the V gene TRBV7-8; D is perhaps TRBD1 (6 bases). In germline, CDR1 is SGHVS, CDR2 FQNEAQ. Trimming shortened V by 5 bases and J by 1 base, and 15 bases separated the two germline ends. The CDR3 has 16 amino acids.

This clonotype showed up just a few times. The V call is TRBV2, the J call TRBJ2-5; weak D call: TRBD2 (5 bases). This CDR3 contains 13 residues. The V gene's germline CDR1 is SNHLY and CDR2 FYNNEI. The V gene lost 6 bases and the J gene lost 7 bases, with 15 bases spanning the gap. This chain's CDR3 is CASRQDPAGTQYF. The CDR3 DNA is TGTGCCAGCAGGCAGGACCCCGCGGGGACCCAGTACTTC.

This clonotype was seen many times. The rearrangement uses TRBV29-1 and TRBJ1-2; D may be TRBD1 (5 bases). V lost 7 bases, J lost 6 bases, and 15 bases lay in between. The CDR3 extends over 12 amino acids. Germline V gives CDR1 SQVTM, CDR2 ANQGSEA. CDR3 DNA: TGCAGCGCCGACCCCGGGGCTGATGGCTACACCTTC. This encodes CSADPGADGYTF. Complete variable domain (other parts from reference TRBV29-1 and TRBJ1-2): SAVISQKPSRDICQRGTSLTIQCQVDSQVTMMFWYRQQPGQSLTLIATANQGSEATYESGFVIDKFPISRPNLTFSTLTVSNMSPEDSSIYLCSADPGADGYTFGSGTRLTVV.

The chain is built from TRBV6-1 and TRBJ1-2, with TRBD1 matching over 8 bases. The junction had 5 bases not matched to a gene; V was cut back by 4 bases and J by 7 bases. The CDR3 consists of 13 residues. Germline CDR1 is MNHNS and CDR2 is SASEGT. The chain's CDR3 is CASSGQGRSGYTF. The CDR3 region has the DNA TGTGCCAGCAGTGGACAGGGGCGTTCTGGCTACACCTTC.